The rows below give T cell receptor beta chains drawn from one sample of a study of cytomegalovirus exposure and HLA in healthy donors. Profiled with immunoSEQ multiplex PCR; TCRdb holds only in-frame clones, not every one. The sample includes roughly 200,000 clones, less than 80% of them seen just once. The sequenced sample was PBMCs. The source of these receptors is a young woman in good health and CMV-seropositive. The CDR3 runs from the conserved cysteine through the conserved F or W. Each record gives: clone size, J gene, D gene, V gene, CDR3 DNA, CDR3 protein. D genes are given only for firm matches. Where a row states a size, it is once, few, many or the class of an expanded clone; other rows omit it.

-	TRBJ2-7	-	TRBV29-1	TGCAGCGTTGATTCAGGTACCTACGAGCAGTACTTC	CSVDSGTYEQYF
-	TRBJ2-1	-	TRBV10-3	TGTGCCATCAGTGAGAGCCTAGGACAGAACTCCTACAATGAGCAGTTCTTC	CAISESLGQNSYNEQFF
-	TRBJ1-3	-	TRBV27	TGTGCCAGCTCTACAGGCTTACCTGGAAACACCATATATTTT	CASSTGLPGNTIYF
-	TRBJ1-1	-	TRBV6-1	TGTGCCAGCAGTGATCAAGGGAGGGGAGGGAACACTGAAGCTTTCTTT	CASSDQGRGGNTEAFF
-	TRBJ1-1	TRBD1	TRBV29-1	TGCAGCGTCGATGACAGGGTCTTT	CSVDDRVF
-	TRBJ2-7	TRBD1	TRBV11-2	TGTGCCAGCAGCATAATCGAGAGACAGGGATCCTACGAGCAGTACTTC	CASSIIERQGSYEQYF
-	TRBJ1-2	TRBD1	TRBV7-6	TGTGCCAGCAGCTTGATGACCCCGGATACAGGGGGCGCGAAAGGCTACACCTTC	CASSLMTPDTGGAKGYTF
-	TRBJ2-6	TRBD1	TRBV6-4	TGTGCCAGCAGTACCGGGACAGGATCTGGGGCCAACGTCCTGACTTTC	CASSTGTGSGANVLTF
-	TRBJ1-4	TRBD1	TRBV5-1	TGCGCCAGCAGCACCGGGACAGTTGTTTCTGAAAAACTGTTTTTT	CASSTGTVVSEKLFF
-	TRBJ2-7	-	TRBV5-6	TGTGCCAGCAGCTTGACGCAGATCTACGAGCAGTACTTC	CASSLTQIYEQYF
-	TRBJ2-3	-	TRBV27	TGTGCCAGCAGTTCCCCGGAAGCAGCGGCAAGCACAGATACGCAGTATTTT	CASSSPEAAASTDTQYF
-	TRBJ2-7	TRBD1	TRBV5-5	TGTGCCAGCAGCTCTTATGAGGGAACAGGGGGCTACGAGCAGTACTTC	CASSSYEGTGGYEQYF
-	TRBJ1-1	TRBD1	TRBV5-1	TGCGCCAGCAGCGGAGGGGGCCTAAGGGGGGCTTTCTTT	CASSGGGLRGAFF
once	TRBJ2-1	-	TRBV7-8	TGTGCCAGCAGCCTACTCAGGGGCTGGGAGCAGTTCTTC	CASSLLRGWEQFF
-	TRBJ1-3	-	TRBV18	TGTGCCAGCTCACCACAGGAGTCGCGGTCGTTTGGAAACACCATATATTTT	CASSPQESRSFGNTIYF
-	TRBJ2-1	TRBD2	TRBV4-2	TGTGCCAGCAGCCTCAAGTCCGGGACTAGCGGGCAATACAATGAGCAGTTCTTC	CASSLKSGTSGQYNEQFF
-	TRBJ1-4	-	TRBV6-5	TGTGCCAGCAGGGACAGCTGGAATGAAAAACTGTTTTTT	CASRDSWNEKLFF
-	TRBJ2-3	TRBD1	TRBV5-6	TGTGCCAGCAGCTTCGCCGGGACAGGGACAGATACGCAGTATTTT	CASSFAGTGTDTQYF
-	TRBJ2-5	TRBD1	TRBV4-3	TGCGCCAGCAGCCAAGCACTAAAGGGGGCCGAAGAGACCCAGTACTTC	CASSQALKGAEETQYF
-	TRBJ2-7	TRBD2	TRBV7-8	TGTGCCAGCAGCTTACGGGCGGGAGGAGGCGAGCAGTACTTC	CASSLRAGGGEQYF
once	TRBJ1-2	-	TRBV9	TGTGCCAGCAGCGTACCAGGGTACTTCTACACCTTC	CASSVPGYFYTF
-	TRBJ2-3	TRBD2	TRBV27	TGTGCCAGCAGTTTCTCTCGGGAGGCCCCAGATACGCAGTATTTT	CASSFSREAPDTQYF
-	TRBJ1-3	TRBD1	TRBV6-5	TGTGCCAGCAGGGAACCAGGGGGAATGGGAAACACCATATATTTT	CASREPGGMGNTIYF
-	TRBJ1-5	TRBD1	TRBV4-2	TGTGCCAGCAGCCAAGATGGGCAGGGGGACCAGCATTTT	CASSQDGQGDQHF
-	TRBJ2-7	TRBD1	TRBV6-6	TGTGCCAGCAGTGGACAGGGAGTCTACGAGCAGTACTTC	CASSGQGVYEQYF
-	TRBJ1-1	-	TRBV6-5	TGTGCCAGCAGCTTGGGACATGAAGCTTTCTTT	CASSLGHEAFF
-	TRBJ1-1	-	TRBV30	TGTGCCTGGAGCTTCCGTGGGGGACACCTGAACACTGAAGCTTTCTTT	CAWSFRGGHLNTEAFF
once	TRBJ1-2	-	TRBV18	TGTGCCAGCTCACGGGCCCGTGGAGGGGATGGCTACACCTTC	CASSRARGGDGYTF
-	TRBJ1-2	TRBD1	TRBV4-2	TGTGCCAGCAGCCGCCTGGTACAGGGGATTGGAGGCTACACCTTC	CASSRLVQGIGGYTF
few	TRBJ2-1	TRBD2	TRBV6-1	TGTGCCAGCAGTGAATTGATGAGCGGGAGGGCAGATGAGCAGTTCTTC	CASSELMSGRADEQFF
-	TRBJ2-5	TRBD1	TRBV28	TGTGCCAGCAGTCCGCGGACAGGGGGGCAAGAGACCCAGTACTTC	CASSPRTGGQETQYF
few	TRBJ2-1	-	TRBV5-4	TGTGCCAGCAGCTTGACGAGGGTGTTCAATGAGCAGTTCTTC	CASSLTRVFNEQFF
-	TRBJ2-7	TRBD2	TRBV5-4	TGTGCCAGCAGCCCATGGATAGCGGGGGGAGACTACGAGCAGTACTTC	CASSPWIAGGDYEQYF
-	TRBJ2-1	TRBD2	TRBV4-3	TGCGCCAGCAGCCATATTAGCGGGGGGATCTCCTACAATGAGCAGTTCTTC	CASSHISGGISYNEQFF
-	TRBJ1-6	TRBD1	TRBV7-2	TGTGCCAGCAGCACCTACGGGGACAGCTCCTATAATTCACCCCTCCACTTT	CASSTYGDSSYNSPLHF
-	TRBJ1-5	TRBD1	TRBV2	TGTGCCAGCAGTGAGTTGGGACAGGGCTTTTCTAGCAATCAGCCCCAGCATTTT	CASSELGQGFSSNQPQHF
-	TRBJ1-5	TRBD1	TRBV2	TGTGCCAGCAGTGGGGACAGGGATTATAGCAATCAGCCCCAGCATTTT	CASSGDRDYSNQPQHF
-	TRBJ2-5	TRBD1	TRBV5-1	TGCGCCAGCCGAATCGGGGACAGGGTGCAAGAGACCCAGTACTTC	CASRIGDRVQETQYF